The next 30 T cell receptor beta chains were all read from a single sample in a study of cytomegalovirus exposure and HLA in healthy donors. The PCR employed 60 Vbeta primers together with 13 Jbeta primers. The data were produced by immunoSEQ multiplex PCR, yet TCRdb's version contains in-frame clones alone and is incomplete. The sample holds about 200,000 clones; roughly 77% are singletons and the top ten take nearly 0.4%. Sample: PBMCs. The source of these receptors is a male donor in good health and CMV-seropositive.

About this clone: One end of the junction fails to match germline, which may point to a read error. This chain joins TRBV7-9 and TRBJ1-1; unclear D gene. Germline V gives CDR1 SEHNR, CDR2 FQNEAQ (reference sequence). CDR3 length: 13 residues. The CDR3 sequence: CSSSLSWATEAFF. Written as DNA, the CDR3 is TGTTCCAGCAGCTTATCTTGGGCCACTGAAGCTTTCTTT.

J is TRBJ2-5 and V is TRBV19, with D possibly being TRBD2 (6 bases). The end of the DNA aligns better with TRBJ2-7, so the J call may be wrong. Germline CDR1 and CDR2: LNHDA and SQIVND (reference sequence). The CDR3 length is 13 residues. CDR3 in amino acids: CASSPEGSYEQYF. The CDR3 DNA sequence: TGTGCCAGTAGTCCGGAGGGATCCTACGAGCAGTACTTC.

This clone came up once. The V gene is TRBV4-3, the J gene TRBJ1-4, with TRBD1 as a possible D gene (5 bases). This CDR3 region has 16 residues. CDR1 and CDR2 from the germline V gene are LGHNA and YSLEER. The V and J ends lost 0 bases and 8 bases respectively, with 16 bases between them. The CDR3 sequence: CASSQEGGNSREKLFF. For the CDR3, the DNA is TGCGCCAGCAGCCAAGAGGGGGGAAACTCGAGGGAAAAACTGTTTTTT.

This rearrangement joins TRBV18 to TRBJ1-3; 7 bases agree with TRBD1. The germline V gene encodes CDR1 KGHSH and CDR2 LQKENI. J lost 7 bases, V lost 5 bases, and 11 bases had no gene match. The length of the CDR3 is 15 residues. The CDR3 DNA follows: TGTGCCAGCTCATTTACAGGGGACGCGAGGAACACCATATATTTT. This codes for CASSFTGDARNTIYF.

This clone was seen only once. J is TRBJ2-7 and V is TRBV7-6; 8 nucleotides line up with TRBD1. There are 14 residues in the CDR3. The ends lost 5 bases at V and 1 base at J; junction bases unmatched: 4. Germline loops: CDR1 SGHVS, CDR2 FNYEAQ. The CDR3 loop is CASSPRDRSYEQYF. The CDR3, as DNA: TGTGCCAGCAGCCCCCGGGACAGGTCCTACGAGCAGTACTTC.

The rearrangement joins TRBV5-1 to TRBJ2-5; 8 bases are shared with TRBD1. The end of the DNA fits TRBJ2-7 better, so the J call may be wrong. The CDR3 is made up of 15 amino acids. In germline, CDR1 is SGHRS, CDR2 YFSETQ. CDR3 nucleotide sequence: TGCGCCAGCAGCTTGGGCAGGGGGCATCCATACGAGCAGTACTTC. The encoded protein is CASSLGRGHPYEQYF.

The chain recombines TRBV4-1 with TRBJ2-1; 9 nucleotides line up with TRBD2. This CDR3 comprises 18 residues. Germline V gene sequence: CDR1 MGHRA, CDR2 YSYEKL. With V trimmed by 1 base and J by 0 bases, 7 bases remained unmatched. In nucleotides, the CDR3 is TGCGCCAGCAGCCAAGGGCTAGCGGGATACCCCTCCTACAATGAGCAGTTCTTC. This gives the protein CASSQGLAGYPSYNEQFF.

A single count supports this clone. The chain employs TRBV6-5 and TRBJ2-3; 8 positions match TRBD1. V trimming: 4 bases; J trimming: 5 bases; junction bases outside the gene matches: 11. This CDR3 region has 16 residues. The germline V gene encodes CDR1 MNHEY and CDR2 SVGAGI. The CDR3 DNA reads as TGTGCCAGCAGTTCGGCCCTCCAGGGGGCTGAAGATACGCAGTATTTT. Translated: CASSSALQGAEDTQYF.

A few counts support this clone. The CDR3 sequence is CASSLIGEVNYGYTF. CDR3 sequence (DNA): TGTGCCAGCAGCTTGATAGGGGAGGTGAACTATGGCTACACCTTC. The rearrangement joins TRBV5-5 to TRBJ1-2, with a weak D call TRBD1 (5 bases). Germline loops: CDR1 SGHKS, CDR2 YYEKEE (reference sequence). This CDR3 comprises 15 residues. Trimming left V 1 base short and J 2 bases short, with 12 bases between.

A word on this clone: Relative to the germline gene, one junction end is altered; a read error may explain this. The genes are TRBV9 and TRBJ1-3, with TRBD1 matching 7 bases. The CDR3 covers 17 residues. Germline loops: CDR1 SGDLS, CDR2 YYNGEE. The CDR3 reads CASSPRTGVSSGNIIYF. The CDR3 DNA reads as TGTGCCAGCAGCCCGAGGACAGGCGTAAGCTCTGGAAACATCATATATTTT.

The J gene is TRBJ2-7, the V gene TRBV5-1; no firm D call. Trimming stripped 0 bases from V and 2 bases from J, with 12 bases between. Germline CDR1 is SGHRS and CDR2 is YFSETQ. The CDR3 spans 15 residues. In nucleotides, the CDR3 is TGCGCCAGCAGCTTGGGGCAGGATGGTCCCTACGAGCAGTACTTC. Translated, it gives CASSLGQDGPYEQYF.

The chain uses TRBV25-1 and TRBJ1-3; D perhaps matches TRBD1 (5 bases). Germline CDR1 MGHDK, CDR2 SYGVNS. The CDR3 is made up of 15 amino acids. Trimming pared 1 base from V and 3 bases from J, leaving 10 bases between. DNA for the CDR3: TGTGCCAGCAGTGAATTAGGAGGGGATGGAAACACCATATATTTT. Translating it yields CASSELGGDGNTIYF.

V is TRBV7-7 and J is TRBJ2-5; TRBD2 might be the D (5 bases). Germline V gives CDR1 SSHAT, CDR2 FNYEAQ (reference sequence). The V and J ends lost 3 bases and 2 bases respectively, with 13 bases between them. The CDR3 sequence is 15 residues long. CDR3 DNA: TGTGCCAGCAGCTTGAGGGCTGGACTTCAAGAGACCCAGTACTTC. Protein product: CASSLRAGLQETQYF.

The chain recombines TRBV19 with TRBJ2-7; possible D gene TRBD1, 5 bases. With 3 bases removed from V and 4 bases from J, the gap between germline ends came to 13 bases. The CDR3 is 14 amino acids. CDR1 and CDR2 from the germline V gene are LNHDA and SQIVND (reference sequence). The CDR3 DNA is TGTGCCAGTAGTATGCAGGACACTATTTACGAGCAGTACTTC. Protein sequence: CASSMQDTIYEQYF.

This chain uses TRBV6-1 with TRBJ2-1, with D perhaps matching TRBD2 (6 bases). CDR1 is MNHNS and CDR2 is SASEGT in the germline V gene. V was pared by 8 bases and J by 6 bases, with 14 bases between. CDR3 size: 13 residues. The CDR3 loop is CASGSGVGNEQFF. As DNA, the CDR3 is TGTGCCAGCGGGTCGGGAGTGGGCAATGAGCAGTTCTTC.

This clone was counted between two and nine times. The CDR3 sequence is CASSSGAGEQFF. As DNA, the CDR3 is TGTGCCAGCAGCTCAGGGGCCGGTGAGCAGTTCTTC. The gene calls are TRBV7-3 and TRBJ2-1; TRBD1 might be the D (6 bases). There are 12 residues in the CDR3. Germline V gene data show CDR1 as SGHTA and CDR2 as FQGTGA. V gave up 4 bases and J gave up 9 bases, with 10 bases separating them.

The chain's CDR3 is CASSLAVSYNEQFF. DNA for the CDR3: TGTGCCAGCAGCTTAGCGGTCTCCTACAATGAGCAGTTCTTC. The chain links TRBV5-4 to TRBJ2-1; D is possibly TRBD2 (5 bases). Looked up from germline, CDR1 is SGHNT and CDR2 is YYREEE (reference sequence). Trimming removed 2 bases at V and 0 bases at J, with 6 bases between. This CDR3 is 14 amino acids long.

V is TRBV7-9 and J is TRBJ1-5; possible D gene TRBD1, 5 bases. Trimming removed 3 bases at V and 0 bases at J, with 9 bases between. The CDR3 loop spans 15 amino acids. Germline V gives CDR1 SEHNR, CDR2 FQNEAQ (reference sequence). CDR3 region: CASSFGGLSNQPQHF. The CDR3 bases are TGTGCCAGCAGCTTCGGGGGTCTTAGCAATCAGCCCCAGCATTTT.

The DNA for the CDR3 is TGTGCCATCAGTGACTCTGCGGGAGGGCCATACGAGCAGTACTTC. Its protein is CAISDSAGGPYEQYF. The V and J genes are TRBV10-3 and TRBJ2-7, with 9 bases matching TRBD2. Trimming took 3 bases from V and 4 from J; bases not matched to a gene: 7. The CDR3 spans 15 residues. The germline CDR1 and CDR2 sequences are ENHRY and SYGVKD.

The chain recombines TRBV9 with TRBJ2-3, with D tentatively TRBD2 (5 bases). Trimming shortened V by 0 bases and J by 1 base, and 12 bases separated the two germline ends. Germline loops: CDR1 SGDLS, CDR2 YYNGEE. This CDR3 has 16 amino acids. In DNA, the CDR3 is TGTGCCAGCAGCGTAGTGTCGGGATGGGGCACAGATACGCAGTATTTT. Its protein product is CASSVVSGWGTDTQYF.

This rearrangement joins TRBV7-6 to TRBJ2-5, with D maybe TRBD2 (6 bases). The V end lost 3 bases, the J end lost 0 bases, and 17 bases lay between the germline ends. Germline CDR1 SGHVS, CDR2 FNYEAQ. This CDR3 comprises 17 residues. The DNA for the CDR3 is TGTGCCAGCAGCTTCAGTCGGGAGTTGAGTCACCAAGAGACCCAGTACTTC. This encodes CASSFSRELSHQETQYF.

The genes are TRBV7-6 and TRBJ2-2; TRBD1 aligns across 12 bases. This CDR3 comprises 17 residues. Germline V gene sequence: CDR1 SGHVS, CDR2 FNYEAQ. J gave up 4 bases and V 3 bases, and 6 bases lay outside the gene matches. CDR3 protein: CASSLETGQGATGELFF. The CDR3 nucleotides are TGTGCCAGCAGCTTGGAGACGGGACAGGGGGCCACCGGGGAGCTGTTTTTT.

The CDR3 DNA reads as TGTGCCTGGAGTACGAGTGCCGCGCAGCCCCAGCATTTT. This encodes CAWSTSAAQPQHF. This sequence joins TRBV30 and TRBJ1-5; no clear D. CDR3 length: 13 residues. Deletions cut 2 bases from V and 7 bases from J, with 12 bases between. Looked up from germline, CDR1 is GTSNPN and CDR2 is SVGIG (reference sequence).

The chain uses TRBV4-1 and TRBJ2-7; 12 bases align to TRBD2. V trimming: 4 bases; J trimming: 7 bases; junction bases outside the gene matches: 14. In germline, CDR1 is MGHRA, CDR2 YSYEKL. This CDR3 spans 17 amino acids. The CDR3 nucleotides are TGCGCCAGCAGCCTCGGACTAGCGGGGACCTCGGTGGGAGAGCAGTACTTC. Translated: CASSLGLAGTSVGEQYF.

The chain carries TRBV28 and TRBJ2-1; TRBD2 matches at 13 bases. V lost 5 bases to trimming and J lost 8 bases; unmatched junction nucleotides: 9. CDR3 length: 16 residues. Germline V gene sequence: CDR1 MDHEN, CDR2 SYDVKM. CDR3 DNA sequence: TGTGCCAGCAGTCCAAAGGGACTAGCGGGATTCTATGAGCAGTTCTTC. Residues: CASSPKGLAGFYEQFF.

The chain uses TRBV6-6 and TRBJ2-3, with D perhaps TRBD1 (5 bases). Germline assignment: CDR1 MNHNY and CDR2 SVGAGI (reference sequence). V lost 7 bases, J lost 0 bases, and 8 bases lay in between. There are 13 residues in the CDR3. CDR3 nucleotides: TGTGCCAGCAAGTCAGGGAGCACAGATACGCAGTATTTT. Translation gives CASKSGSTDTQYF.

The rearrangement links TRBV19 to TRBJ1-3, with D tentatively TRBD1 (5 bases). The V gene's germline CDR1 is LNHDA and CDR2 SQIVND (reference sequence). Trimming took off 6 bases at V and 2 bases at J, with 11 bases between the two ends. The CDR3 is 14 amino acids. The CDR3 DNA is TGTGCCAGTAGGGCGACAGCTACTGGAAACACCATATATTTT. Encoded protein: CASRATATGNTIYF.

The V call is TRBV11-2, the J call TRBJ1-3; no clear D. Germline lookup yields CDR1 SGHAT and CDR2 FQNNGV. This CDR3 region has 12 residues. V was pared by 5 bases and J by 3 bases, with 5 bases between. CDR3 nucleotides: TGTGCCAGCAGCCCCGGTGGAAACACCATATATTTT. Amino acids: CASSPGGNTIYF.

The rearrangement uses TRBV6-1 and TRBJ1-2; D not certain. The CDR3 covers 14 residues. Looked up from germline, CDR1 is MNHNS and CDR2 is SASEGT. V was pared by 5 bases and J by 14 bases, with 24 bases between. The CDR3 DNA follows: TGTGCCAGCAGTACCCTCATGGAGGCGGCCCGCTGGACCTTC. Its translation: CASSTLMEAARWTF.

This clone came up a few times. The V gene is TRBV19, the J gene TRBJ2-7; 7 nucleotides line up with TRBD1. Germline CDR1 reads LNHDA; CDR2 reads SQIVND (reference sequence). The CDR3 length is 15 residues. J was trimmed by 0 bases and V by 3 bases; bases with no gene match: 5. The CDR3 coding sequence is TGTGCCAGTAGTATCAGTCGGGACAGCTCCTACGAGCAGTACTTC. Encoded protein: CASSISRDSSYEQYF.